The entry below describes one TCR beta chain. Its antigen is not identified. This specimen comes from a study of OX40 agonist ivuxolimab in advanced cancers. Findings and caveats of the study: Fewer expanded clones were found on average in CD4+ than in CD8+ T cells. Antigens targeted by the expanded peripheral T cells were not determined.

Clones were read by immunoSEQ multiplex PCR, and TCRdb kept only the in-frame ones, dropping some. This table holds about 61,000 clones, under 90% found once. The source of this sequence is an adult with an advanced solid tumor such as melanoma, head and neck, liver or kidney cancer. Sequences were derived from CD4+ or CD8+ T cells sorted from blood, sampled in a trial of the OX40 agonist ivuxolimab.

The CDR3 DNA follows: TGTGCCAGCAGACAGACAGGGAGAGCCACTGAAGCTTTCTTT. Protein: CASRQTGRATEAFF. The V gene is TRBV28, the J gene TRBJ1-1; 7 bases align to TRBD1. The CDR3 consists of 14 residues. With 6 bases clipped from V and 4 bases from J, the junction kept 8 bases outside the gene matches. CDR1 is MDHEN and CDR2 is SYDVKM in the germline V gene.